The clone carrying this TCR beta chain was seen only once. Its antigen remains unknown. Germline lookup yields CDR1 LNHDA and CDR2 SQIVND (reference sequence). Trimming removed 11 bases from V and 2 bases from J, with 19 bases in between. The CDR3 runs to 15 residues. The data were obtained in a study of shared clonotypes between healthy human individuals. The naive CD8 fraction comprised CD45RO-negative cells positively selected for CCR7 and excluded terminally differentiated effector memory CD45RA+ cells. It was across several immunoSEQ plates that each subset's genomic DNA was evenly split. Sorted-subset replicate PCR reactions were performed with about 200 ng DNA, corresponding to 30,000 to 35,000 T cell genomes. Libraries were prepared by immunoSEQ multiplex PCR; TCRdb keeps only in-frame clonotypes and omits some of them. The repertoire holds 550,000 to 750,000 clones, with 92% as singletons.

The study's findings and limits: Clonotype sharing among donors, it was expected, would be affected by sequencing depth. A reduction in generation probabilities was seen for non-shared clonotypes relative to those shared by all four donors.

The receptor was derived from a man aged 25-40 years in good health. What was sequenced was naive CD8+ T cells sorted from blood. The V and J genes are TRBV19 and TRBJ2-1, with D possibly TRBD2 on 6 matching bases. This chain's CDR3 is CAGTGLVSPYNEQFF. The CDR3 DNA is TGTGCCGGCACGGGACTTGTCTCGCCCTACAATGAGCAGTTCTTC.